Listed below are T cell receptor beta chains from one sample, sequenced in a study of blood T cell repertoires in COVID-19. Method: immunoSEQ multiplex PCR; TCRdb's copy keeps in-frame clones and lacks some. Of about 33,000 clones in the sample, roughly nine tenths were seen once. Sequencing used peripheral blood. The receptors derive from a woman of 80 years or more with active or convalescent COVID-19. Each CDR3 is given with its conserved first and last residue. Each record gives: CDR3 protein, V gene.

CDR3: CASSFTGGTEAFF; V: TRBV5-1
CDR3: CATSYYRGYYGYTF; V: TRBV6-5
CDR3: CASITGTVVKEAFF; V: TRBV23-1
CDR3: CASSYSFNLGALHF; V: TRBV6-5
CDR3: CASSWTGGGTEAFF; V: TRBV5-4
CDR3: CASRERTKLGYF; V: TRBV2
CDR3: CASSHPWGVTGGLSYEQYF; V: TRBV4-1
CDR3: CASRRGTGNTPQAGYTF; V: TRBV9
CDR3: CASSLDRGKPQHF; V: TRBV5-6
CDR3: CASSQGGVREQYF; V: TRBV3-1/TRBV3-2
CDR3: CASTLLSGDSPLHF; V: TRBV27
CDR3: CASSPRQAETQYF; V: TRBV7-3
CDR3: CASSLGQGRANYGYTF; V: TRBV27
CDR3: CASSPKTMGTGEFGYGYTF; V: TRBV18
CDR3: CASGSVWYEQYF; V: TRBV9
CDR3: CSASGTGLTNYGYTF; V: TRBV20-1
CDR3: CASSGQGLEQFF; V: TRBV28
CDR3: CASSLGGGPPLDEQYF; V: TRBV5-1
CDR3: CASMPGQINEKLFF; V: TRBV27
CDR3: CASSLSFSTGLGMGYTF; V: TRBV27
CDR3: CASGQQGNYGYTF; V: TRBV12-5
CDR3: CAISSDRDQPQHF; V: TRBV10-3
CDR3: CASRQGQGAGTNEKLFF; V: TRBV2
CDR3: CSTDRGVNTEAFF; V: TRBV29-1
CDR3: CASSPLAGGGTDTQYF; V: TRBV3-1/TRBV3-2
CDR3: CSVEGGSGTGNGYTF; V: TRBV29-1
CDR3: CASSQDFRGASTF; V: TRBV3-1/TRBV3-2
CDR3: CASRGTLNNSPLHF; V: TRBV19
CDR3: CASSLGTGANEKLFF; V: TRBV7-6
CDR3: CATSRGGVTGANVLTF; V: TRBV15
CDR3: CASSQRTAGGLGIQYF; V: TRBV3-1/TRBV3-2
CDR3: CASSARRRVLAGADTQYF; V: TRBV5-4
CDR3: CASSQANRDSQFEQYF; V: TRBV4-1
CDR3: CASSQNGGREQYF; V: TRBV3-1/TRBV3-2
CDR3: CASSVGTEPYEQYF; V: TRBV9
CDR3: CASISRTGRYQPQHF; V: TRBV7-9
CDR3: CASSVEAGDRGNSPLHF; V: TRBV9
CDR3: CASGLDGGRTEAFF; V: TRBV2
CDR3: CASSLGLAAAYEQYF; V: TRBV5-6
CDR3: CACAVEKLFF; V: TRBV30